This paragraph reports one T cell receptor beta chain. Its specificity is not known. The germline CDR1 and CDR2 sequences are SGHDN and FVKESK. J lost 5 bases, V lost 4 bases, and 4 bases had no gene match. The CDR3 loop spans 14 amino acids. This sample is drawn from a study of cytomegalovirus exposure and HLA in healthy donors. The study's findings and limits: Associated with HLA alleles at 0.05 false discovery rate in a later analysis were around 15,000 TCR beta sequences.

It was with 60 Vbeta and 13 Jbeta primers that the PCR ran. Some clones are missing from TCRdb's copy, which holds only in-frame ones; the method was immunoSEQ multiplex PCR. The sample has approximately 150,000 clones, approximately 71% seen once. The chain employs TRBV14 and TRBJ2-1; 8 nucleotides align to TRBD2. The sequenced sample consisted of PBMCs. The TCR comes from a woman between 55 and 75 years old in good health and CMV-seronegative. The DNA of the CDR3 is TGTGCCAGCAGCCGGACTAGCCGTAACAATGAGCAGTTCTTC. Amino acid sequence: CASSRTSRNNEQFF.